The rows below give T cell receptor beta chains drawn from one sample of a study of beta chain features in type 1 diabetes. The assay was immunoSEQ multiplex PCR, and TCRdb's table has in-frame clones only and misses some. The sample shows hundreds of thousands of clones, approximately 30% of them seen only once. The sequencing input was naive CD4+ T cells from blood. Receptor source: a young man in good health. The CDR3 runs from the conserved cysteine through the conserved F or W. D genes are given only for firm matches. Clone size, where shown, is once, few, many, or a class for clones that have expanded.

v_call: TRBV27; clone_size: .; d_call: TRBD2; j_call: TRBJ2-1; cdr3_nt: TGTGCCAGCGAATCTAGTAGCGGGAGAGCTAATGAGCAGTTCTTC; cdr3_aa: CASESSSGRANEQFF
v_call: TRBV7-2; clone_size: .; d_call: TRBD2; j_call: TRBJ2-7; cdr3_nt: TGTGCCAGCAGCGCCGGACTAGCGGGGCTTTCCTACGAGCAGTACTTC; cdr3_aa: CASSAGLAGLSYEQYF
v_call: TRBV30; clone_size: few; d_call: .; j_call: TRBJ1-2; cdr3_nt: TGTGCCTGGAGACTACAGGGAAACTATGGCTACACCTTC; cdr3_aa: CAWRLQGNYGYTF
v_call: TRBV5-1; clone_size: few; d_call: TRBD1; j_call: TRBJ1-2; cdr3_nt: TGCGCCAGCAGCTTGGGGACAGGGAATGGCTACACCTTC; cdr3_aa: CASSLGTGNGYTF
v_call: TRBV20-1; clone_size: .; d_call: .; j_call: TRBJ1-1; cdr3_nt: TGCAGTGCTAGAGATGAGCTGAGGGCTTTCTTT; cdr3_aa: CSARDELRAFF
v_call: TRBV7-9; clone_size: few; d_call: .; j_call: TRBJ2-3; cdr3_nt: TGTGCCAGCAGCTTAGCAGGGTCAGATACGCAGTATTTT; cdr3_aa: CASSLAGSDTQYF
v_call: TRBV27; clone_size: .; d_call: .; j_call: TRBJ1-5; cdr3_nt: TGTGCCAGCGGATTGATCTGGGATCAGCCCCAGCATTTT; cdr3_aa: CASGLIWDQPQHF
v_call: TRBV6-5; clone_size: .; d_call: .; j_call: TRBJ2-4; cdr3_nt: TGTGCCAGCAGTTACACCGTTTTAGCCAAAAACATTCAGTACTTC; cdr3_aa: CASSYTVLAKNIQYF
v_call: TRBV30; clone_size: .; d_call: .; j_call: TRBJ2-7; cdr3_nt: TGTGCCTGGAGTTCCACGATCGTGGGGAACCTTTATACCTACGAGCAGTACTTC; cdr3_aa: CAWSSTIVGNLYTYEQYF
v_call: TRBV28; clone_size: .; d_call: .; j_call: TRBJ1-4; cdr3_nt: TGTGCCAGCAGTTCCTTCCGGGACGAACTGTTTTTT; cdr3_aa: CASSSFRDELFF
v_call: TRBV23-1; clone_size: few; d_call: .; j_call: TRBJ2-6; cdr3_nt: TGCGCCAGCAGTCACCCGTCCGGGTACGGGGCCAACGTCCTGACTTTC; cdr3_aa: CASSHPSGYGANVLTF
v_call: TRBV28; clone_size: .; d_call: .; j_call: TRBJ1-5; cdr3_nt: TGTGCCAGCAGGGGGGCGGCTCAGCCCCAGCATTTT; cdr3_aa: CASRGAAQPQHF
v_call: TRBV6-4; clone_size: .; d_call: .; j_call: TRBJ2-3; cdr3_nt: TGTGCCAGCATGGAGCGGGCAGGCACAGATACGCAGTATTTT; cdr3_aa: CASMERAGTDTQYF
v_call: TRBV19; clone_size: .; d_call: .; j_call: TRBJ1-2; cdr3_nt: TGTGCCAGTATGGAGCAGCAGAACTATGGCTACACCTTC; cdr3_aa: CASMEQQNYGYTF
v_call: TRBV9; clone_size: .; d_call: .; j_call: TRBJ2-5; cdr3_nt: TGTGCCAGCAGCGTAGAGGGATTGGGAGAGACCCAGTACTTC; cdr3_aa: CASSVEGLGETQYF
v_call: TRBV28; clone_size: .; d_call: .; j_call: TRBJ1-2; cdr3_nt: TGTGCCAGCAGTTCGTGGGCGCGGGGCTACACCTTC; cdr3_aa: CASSSWARGYTF
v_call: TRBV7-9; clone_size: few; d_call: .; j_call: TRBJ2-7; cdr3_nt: TGTGCCAGCAGCTTCCGGGGCGGATCTTCCTACGAGCAGTACTTC; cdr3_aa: CASSFRGGSSYEQYF
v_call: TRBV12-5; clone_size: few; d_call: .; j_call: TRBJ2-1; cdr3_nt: TGTGCTAGTGGTTCCAGCCCAGGTTCCTACAATGAGCAGTTCTTC; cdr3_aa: CASGSSPGSYNEQFF
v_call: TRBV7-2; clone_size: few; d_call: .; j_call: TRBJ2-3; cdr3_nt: TGTGCCAGCAGACTCACAGGGTCAGATACGCAGTATTTT; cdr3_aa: CASRLTGSDTQYF
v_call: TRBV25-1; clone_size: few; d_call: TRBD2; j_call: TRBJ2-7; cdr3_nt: TGTGCCAGCAGTGAAGGAACTAGCGGGAGGTACGAGCAGTACTTC; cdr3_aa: CASSEGTSGRYEQYF
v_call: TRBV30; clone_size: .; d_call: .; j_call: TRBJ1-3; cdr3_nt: TGTGCCTTGAACTTGGGGTTTGGAAACACCATATATTTT; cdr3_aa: CALNLGFGNTIYF
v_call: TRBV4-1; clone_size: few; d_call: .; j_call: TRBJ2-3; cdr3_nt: TGCGCCAGCAGCCAGGTAGCAGATACGCAGTATTTT; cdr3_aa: CASSQVADTQYF
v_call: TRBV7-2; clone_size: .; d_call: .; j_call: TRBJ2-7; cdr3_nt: TGTGCCAGCAGCTTAGTCAGGGCAACCTACGAGCAGTACTTC; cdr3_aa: CASSLVRATYEQYF
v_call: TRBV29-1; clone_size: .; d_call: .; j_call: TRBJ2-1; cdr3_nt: TGCAGCGCTAGAAACAGGGAAACCAACAATGAGCAGTTCTTC; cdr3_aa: CSARNRETNNEQFF
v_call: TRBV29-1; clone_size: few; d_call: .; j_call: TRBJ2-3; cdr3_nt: TGCAGCGGCGGGCCGTCGGGCACAGATACGCAGTATTTT; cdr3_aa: CSGGPSGTDTQYF
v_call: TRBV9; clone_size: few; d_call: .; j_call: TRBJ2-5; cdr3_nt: TGTGCCAGCAGCGTTTCCAGCCAAGAGACCCAGTACTTC; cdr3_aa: CASSVSSQETQYF
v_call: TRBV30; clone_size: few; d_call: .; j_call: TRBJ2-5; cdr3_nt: TGTGCCTGGAGTGTAGGCAGGGGAGGAGAGACCCAGTACTTC; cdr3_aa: CAWSVGRGGETQYF
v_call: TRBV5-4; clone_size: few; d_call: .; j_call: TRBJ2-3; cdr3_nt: TGTGCCAGCAGCTTGGATCGGGAGGATACGCAGTATTTT; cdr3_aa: CASSLDREDTQYF
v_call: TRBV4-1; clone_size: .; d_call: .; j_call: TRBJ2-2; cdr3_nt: TGCGCCAGCAGCCAACCGACAGCGACCGGGGAGCTGTTTTTT; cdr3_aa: CASSQPTATGELFF
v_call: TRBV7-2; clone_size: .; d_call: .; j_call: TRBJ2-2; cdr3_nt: TGTGCCAGCAGCTTGGTCCCCGCACCCGGGGAGCTGTTTTTT; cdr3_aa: CASSLVPAPGELFF
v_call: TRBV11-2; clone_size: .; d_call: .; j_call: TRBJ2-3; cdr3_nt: TGTGCCAGCAGCTTGTTCAGGGCTGGAGATACGCAGTATTTT; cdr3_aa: CASSLFRAGDTQYF
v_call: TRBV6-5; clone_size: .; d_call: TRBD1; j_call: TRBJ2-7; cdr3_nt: TGTGCCAGCAGTCTCGGGACAGGGGATTCCGAGCAGTACTTC; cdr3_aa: CASSLGTGDSEQYF
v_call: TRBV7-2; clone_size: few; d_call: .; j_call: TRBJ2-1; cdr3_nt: TGTGCCAGCAGCGAGCTCTCGGGGGACGGGGAGTTCTTC; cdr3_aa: CASSELSGDGEFF
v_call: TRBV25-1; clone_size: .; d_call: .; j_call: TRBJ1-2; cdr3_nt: TGTGCCAGCAGTGGGGTAATCGGGCCCTATGGCTACACCTTC; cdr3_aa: CASSGVIGPYGYTF
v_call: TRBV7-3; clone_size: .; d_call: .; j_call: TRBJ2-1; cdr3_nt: TGTGCCAGCAGTAAACAGGGCTATGAGCAGTTCTTC; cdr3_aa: CASSKQGYEQFF
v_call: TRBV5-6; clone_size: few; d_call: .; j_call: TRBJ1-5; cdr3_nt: TGTGCCAGCAGCTTGGGCAGAAATCAGCCCCAGCATTTT; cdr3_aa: CASSLGRNQPQHF
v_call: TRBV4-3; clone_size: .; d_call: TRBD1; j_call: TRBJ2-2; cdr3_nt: TGCGCCAGCAGCCAAGACAGGGGGCGACCCGACACCGGGGAGCTGTTTTTT; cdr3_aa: CASSQDRGRPDTGELFF
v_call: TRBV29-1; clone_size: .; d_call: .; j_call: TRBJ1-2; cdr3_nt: TGCAGCGTTGAAGGTAACAAGGATGGCTACACCTTC; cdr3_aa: CSVEGNKDGYTF
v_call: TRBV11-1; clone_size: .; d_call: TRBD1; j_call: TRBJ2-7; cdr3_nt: TGTGCCAGCAGCCGTGGACAGGCCTACGAGCAGTACTTC; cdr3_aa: CASSRGQAYEQYF
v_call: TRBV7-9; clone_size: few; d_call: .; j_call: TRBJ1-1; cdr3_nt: TGTGCCAGCATCCCAGAAGGGCAGGGGAACACTGAAGCTTTCTTT; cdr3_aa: CASIPEGQGNTEAFF
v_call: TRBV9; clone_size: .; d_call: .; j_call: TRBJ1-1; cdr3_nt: TGTGCCAGCAGCGTAGGCCATGGGCGCGGCGACACTGAAGCTTTCTTT; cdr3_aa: CASSVGHGRGDTEAFF
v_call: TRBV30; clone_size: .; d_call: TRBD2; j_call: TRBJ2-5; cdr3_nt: TGTGCCTATAGGCCTAGCGGGAGGGAGACCCAGTACTTC; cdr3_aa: CAYRPSGRETQYF
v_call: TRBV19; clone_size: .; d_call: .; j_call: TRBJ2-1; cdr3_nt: TGTGCCAGTACGAGGCGGGACAGTAGCTCCTACAATGAGCAGTTCTTC; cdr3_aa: CASTRRDSSSYNEQFF
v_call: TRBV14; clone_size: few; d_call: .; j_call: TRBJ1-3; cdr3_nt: TGTGCCAGCAGCCAAGTGGCAGGTGGAAACACCATATATTTT; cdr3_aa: CASSQVAGGNTIYF
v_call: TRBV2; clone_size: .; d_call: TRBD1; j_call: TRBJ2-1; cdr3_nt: TGTGCCAGCAGCCGGGACAGCAATGAGCAGTTCTTC; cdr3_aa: CASSRDSNEQFF
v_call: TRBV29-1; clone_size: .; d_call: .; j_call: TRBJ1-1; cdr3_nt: TGCAGCGTTGATAAGGGTGGGGGAACTGAAGCTTTCTTT; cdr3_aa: CSVDKGGGTEAFF
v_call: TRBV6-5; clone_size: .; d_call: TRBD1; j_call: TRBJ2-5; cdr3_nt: TGTGCCAGCAGCTGGGACAGTCAAGAGACCCAGTACTTC; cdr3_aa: CASSWDSQETQYF
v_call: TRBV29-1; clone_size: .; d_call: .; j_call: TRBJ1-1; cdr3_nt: TGCAGCGTTGATCGGGGGGGCACTGAAGCTTTCTTT; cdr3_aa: CSVDRGGTEAFF
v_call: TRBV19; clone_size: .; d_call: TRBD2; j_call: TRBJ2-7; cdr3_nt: TGTGCCAGTAGTCTACCATCGACTAGCGGAGGTCTCGAGCAGTACTTC; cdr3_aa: CASSLPSTSGGLEQYF
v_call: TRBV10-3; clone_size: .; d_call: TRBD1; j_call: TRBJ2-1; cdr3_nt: TGTGCCATCAGCACAGGGGGCGTTTCCTACAATGAGCAGTTCTTC; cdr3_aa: CAISTGGVSYNEQFF
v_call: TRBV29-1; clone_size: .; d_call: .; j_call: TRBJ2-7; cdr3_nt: TGCAGCGGACAGGGAGGGGAGGCTTACGAGCAGTACTTC; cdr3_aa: CSGQGGEAYEQYF
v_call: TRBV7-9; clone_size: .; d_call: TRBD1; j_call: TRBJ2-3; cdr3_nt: TGTGCCAGCAGCCCCAGGGGGACAGAGAGCACAGATACGCAGTATTTT; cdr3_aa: CASSPRGTESTDTQYF
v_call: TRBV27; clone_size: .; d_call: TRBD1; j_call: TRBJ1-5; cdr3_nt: TGTGCCAGCAGTCAAAGGGGGACAGGGAGCAATCAGCCCCAGCATTTT; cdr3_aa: CASSQRGTGSNQPQHF
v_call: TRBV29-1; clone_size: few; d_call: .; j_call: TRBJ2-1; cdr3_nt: TGCAGCGTTGGTGGGAGGAACTACAATGAGCAGTTCTTC; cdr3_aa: CSVGGRNYNEQFF
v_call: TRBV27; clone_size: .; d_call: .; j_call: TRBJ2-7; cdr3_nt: TGTGCCAGCAGTCCTACCAAGGACAGTTACGAGCAGTACTTC; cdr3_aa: CASSPTKDSYEQYF
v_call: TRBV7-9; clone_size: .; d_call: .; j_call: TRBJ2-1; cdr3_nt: TGTGCCAGCAGCTTGGTCGGGAATCGCTACAATGAGCAGTTCTTC; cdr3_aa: CASSLVGNRYNEQFF
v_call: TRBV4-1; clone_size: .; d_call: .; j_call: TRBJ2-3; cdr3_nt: TGCGCCAGCAGCCAAGATTTAAACGCGGGCACAGATACGCAGTATTTT; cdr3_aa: CASSQDLNAGTDTQYF
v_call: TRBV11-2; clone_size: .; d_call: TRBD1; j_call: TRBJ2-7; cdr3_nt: TGTGCCAGCAGCTTAGAGGGACAGGGCACCGCCGAGCAGTACTTC; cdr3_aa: CASSLEGQGTAEQYF